The 10 T cell receptor beta chains below come from one sample, sequenced in a study of CD8 T cells in ankylosing spondylitis. One entry per CDR3 protein, called by TCRdb with MiXCR from the 5' RACE reads. Of under 250,000 distinct CDR3 sequences in the sample, around 24% were seen once. Sequences were obtained from blood, either unsorted or a sorted T cell fraction (not recorded which). The receptors stem from a male donor with ankylosing spondylitis or in good health (not recorded which).

This clonotype was observed a handful of times. The genes are TRBV20-1 and TRBJ2-1, with D perhaps TRBD2 (6 bases). This CDR3 region has 14 residues. Trimming took off 3 bases at V and 0 bases at J, with 9 bases between the two ends. CDR1 and CDR2 (germline): DFQATT, SNEGSKA (reference sequence). The DNA of the CDR3 is TGCAGTGCTAGGCGGGGCGGCTCCTACAATGAGCAGTTCTTC. As protein: CSARRGGSYNEQFF.

The gene calls are TRBV20-1 and TRBJ1-4; D not certain. The CDR3 runs 13 residues. CDR1 and CDR2 from the germline V gene are DFQATT and SNEGSKA (reference sequence). V was clipped by 5 bases and J by 8 bases, with 15 bases between them. The CDR3 loop is CSAAAGLNEKLFF. For the CDR3, the DNA is TGCAGTGCTGCCGCGGGATTGAACGAAAAACTGTTTTTT.

This clonotype was observed a handful of times. The CDR3 is CSVRGSVNEQYF. The CDR3 DNA follows: TGCAGCGTTCGGGGTAGTGTAAACGAGCAGTACTTC. The chain uses TRBV29-1 and TRBJ2-7; a possible D gene is TRBD2 (5 bases). Trimming shortened V by 5 bases and J by 5 bases, and 13 bases separated the two germline ends. Germline V gives CDR1 SQVTM, CDR2 ANQGSEA. The CDR3 is 12 residues long.

This clonotype was seen ten or more times. The V gene is TRBV9, the J gene TRBJ2-2; 9 bases fit TRBD1. J was trimmed by 3 bases and V by 3 bases; bases with no gene match: 6. The CDR3 loop spans 16 amino acids. The germline CDR1 and CDR2 sequences are SGDLS and YYNGEE. As DNA, the CDR3 is TGTGCCAGCAGCGGCACGGACAGGGGTTACACCGGGGAGCTGTTTTTT. This translates into CASSGTDRGYTGELFF.

The chain has TRBV2 and TRBJ2-7; TRBD2 matches at 8 bases. J gave up 7 bases and V 4 bases, and 9 bases lay outside the gene matches. In germline, CDR1 is SNHLY, CDR2 FYNNEI. The CDR3 runs to 14 residues. CDR3 DNA: TGTGCCAGCAGTGGGACTAGCAATCTACGAGAGCAGTACTTC. Translating gives CASSGTSNLREQYF.

This clonotype was seen at least ten times. The V call is TRBV14, the J call TRBJ2-3; no clear D gene. Germline V gene sequence: CDR1 SGHDN, CDR2 FVKESK. The CDR3 spans 13 residues. Trimming shortened V by 4 bases and J by 3 bases, and 8 bases separated the two germline ends. Written as DNA, the CDR3 is TGTGCCAGCAGCCGGCGATATACAGATACGCAGTATTTT. Translating it yields CASSRRYTDTQYF.

The rearrangement joins TRBV10-3 to TRBJ2-3; D not certain. Germline CDR1 and CDR2: ENHRY and SYGVKD. This CDR3 is built from 14 residues. The V and J ends lost 0 bases and 0 bases respectively, with 4 bases between them. The chain's CDR3 is CAISESVSTDTQYF. The CDR3 bases are TGTGCCATCAGTGAGTCGGTGAGCACAGATACGCAGTATTTT.

About this clonotype: The CDR3 end shows no conserved phenylalanine or tryptophan, and so a read error is likely. The chain couples TRBV15 to TRBJ2-7, with TRBD1 as a possible D gene (6 bases). The CDR3 is 13 amino acids. V lost 5 bases and J 8 bases, leaving 16 bases between the germline ends. Germline assignment: CDR1 LNHNV and CDR2 YYDKDF (reference sequence). The CDR3 coding sequence is TGTGCCACCAGCTGGGACAAACCTACGCAGCAGTACTCC. It is translated as CATSWDKPTQQYS.

This clonotype has ten or more counts. The gene calls are TRBV12-3 or TRBV12-4 and TRBJ1-5; no firm D call. With 5 bases removed from V and 3 bases from J, the gap between germline ends came to 14 bases. The CDR3 sequence is 15 residues long. CDR3: CASSRMGPHNQPQHF. Here the CDR3 DNA reads TGTGCCAGCAGTAGGATGGGCCCCCACAATCAGCCCCAGCATTTT.

This clonotype was seen many times. The CDR3 is CASSAGQGSNQPQHF. Here the CDR3 DNA reads TGCGCCAGCAGCGCCGGACAGGGGAGCAATCAGCCCCAGCATTTT. The chain recombines TRBV5-1 with TRBJ1-5; TRBD1 aligns across 9 bases. With 4 bases clipped from V and 1 base from J, the junction kept 3 bases outside the gene matches. The germline V gene encodes CDR1 SGHRS and CDR2 YFSETQ. This CDR3 contains 15 residues.